Below are 32 T cell receptor beta chains sequenced from a single sample in a study of blood T cell repertoires in COVID-19. The assay was immunoSEQ multiplex PCR, and TCRdb's table has in-frame clones only and misses some. The sample gives approximately 130,000 clones, more than 70% of which show up once; about 4.3% is in the top ten. Sequencing was done on a sample of peripheral blood. The source of these receptors is a human donor in a cohort sampled during active COVID-19.

J is TRBJ1-3 and V is TRBV5-4; D possibly corresponds to TRBD1 (6 bases). The CDR3 extends over 14 amino acids. Per the germline V gene, CDR1 is SGHNT and CDR2 is YYREEE (reference sequence). Trimming removed 3 bases from V and 2 bases from J, with 9 bases in between. The CDR3 DNA reads TGTGCCAGCAGCTCCAGGGGTACTGGAAACACCATATATTTT. Residues: CASSSRGTGNTIYF.

This sequence joins TRBV7-9 and TRBJ2-1; D gene uncertain. V was shortened by 1 base and J by 7 bases, with 2 bases between the two germline ends. The CDR3 runs 11 residues. Germline V gene lookup returns CDR1 SEHNR and CDR2 FQNEAQ (reference sequence). This CDR3 reads CASSLVNEQFF. CDR3 nucleotide sequence: TGTGCCAGCAGCTTAGTAAATGAGCAGTTCTTC.

By proportion, this clone is medium-sized (0.01 to 0.1%). The chain recombines TRBV7-2 with TRBJ1-1; tentative D call: TRBD1 (6 bases). There are 15 residues in the CDR3. The ends were cut back, 5 bases at V and 1 base at J, with 14 bases in the middle. The germline gives CDR1 SGHTA, CDR2 FQGNSA. The CDR3 here is CASSLIQGTNTEAFF. For the CDR3, the DNA is TGTGCCAGCAGCCTAATACAGGGCACGAACACTGAAGCTTTCTTT.

V usage is TRBV27 and J usage is TRBJ1-5; 9 nucleotides line up with TRBD1. CDR3 size: 15 residues. After removal of 6 bases from V and 2 bases from J, the junction contained 5 bases not matched to a gene. CDR1 and CDR2 (germline): MNHEY, SMNVEV (reference sequence). CDR3 sequence reads: CASSRTGDRNQPQHF. The CDR3 region has the DNA TGTGCCAGCAGCAGGACAGGGGATCGCAATCAGCCCCAGCATTTT.

The rearrangement links TRBV4-1 to TRBJ2-1, with a tentative D call TRBD1 (8 bases). CDR1 is MGHRA and CDR2 is YSYEKL in the germline V gene. The V end lost 0 bases, the J end lost 0 bases, and 15 bases lay between the germline ends. This CDR3 has 18 amino acids. CDR3 nucleotides: TGCGCCAGCAGCCAAGAAACAGGGGGGGCTAGCTCCTACAATGAGCAGTTCTTC. Its protein product is CASSQETGGASSYNEQFF.

This clone has just one count. The chain is built from TRBV3-1 (or the pseudogene TRBV3-2) and TRBJ2-3; 10 bases line up with TRBD2. The CDR3 is 16 amino acids. Germline V gene data show CDR1 as LGHDT and CDR2 as YNNKEL (reference sequence). V was clipped by 3 bases and J by 6 bases; unmatched bases: 9. In DNA, the CDR3 is TGTGCCAGCAGCCACTTTAGCGGGGGGCCTATGGATACGCAGTATTTT. It specifies CASSHFSGGPMDTQYF.

The rearrangement links TRBV28 to TRBJ2-2; D not certain. The CDR3 runs to 13 residues. Germline V gene sequence: CDR1 MDHEN, CDR2 SYDVKM. Trimming shortened V by 6 bases and J by 7 bases, and 12 bases separated the two germline ends. The CDR3 region has the DNA TGTGCCAGCAGGCCGAGACAAGACGGGGAGCTGTTTTTT. Translating it yields CASRPRQDGELFF.

The chain recombines TRBV6-4 with TRBJ2-1, with 12 positions matching TRBD2. The CDR3 has 14 amino acids. V shed 3 bases and J 10 bases; nucleotides not matched to a gene: 4. Looked up from germline, CDR1 is MRHNA and CDR2 is SNTAGT. CDR3 in amino acids: CASSDLGTSGEQFF. CDR3 DNA sequence: TGTGCCAGCAGTGATCTAGGGACTAGCGGGGAGCAGTTCTTC.

The chain combines TRBV5-8 with TRBJ1-1, with a tentative D call TRBD1 (5 bases). The germline V gene encodes CDR1 SGHTS and CDR2 YDEGEE. This CDR3 region has 14 residues. V was trimmed by 4 bases and J by 7 bases, leaving 17 bases between them. The CDR3 coding sequence is TGTGCCAGCAGCCCCGTAAGGGGTTACGGTGAAGCTTTCTTT. Its protein is CASSPVRGYGEAFF.

CDR3 sequence reads: CASSRDSGNQPQHF. CDR3 coding DNA: TGTGCCAGCAGCCGGGACAGCGGCAATCAGCCCCAGCATTTT. V is TRBV7-9 and J is TRBJ1-5; TRBD1 matches 7 bases. Germline lookup yields CDR1 SEHNR and CDR2 FQNEAQ (reference sequence). The V segment lost 5 bases and the J segment 2 bases; nucleotides outside the gene matches: 3. The CDR3 is 14 amino acids.

This chain links TRBV14 with TRBJ1-1; D not resolved. Per germline, CDR1 SGHDN and CDR2 FVKESK. Trimming left V 4 bases short and J 3 bases short, with 9 bases between. CDR3 length: 13 amino acids. DNA for the CDR3: TGTGCCAGCAGCCCGTTTATCTACACTGAAGCTTTCTTT. Translated: CASSPFIYTEAFF.

The chain carries TRBV12-5 and TRBJ2-2, with D uncertain. Germline V gene sequence: CDR1 LGHNT, CDR2 FRNRAP. The V end was cut by 6 bases, the J end by 4 bases, with 6 bases between. This CDR3 has 12 residues. The CDR3 region has the DNA TGTGCTAGTGGCCTAAGCACCGGGGAGCTGTTTTTT. Protein: CASGLSTGELFF.

The chain has TRBV2 and TRBJ1-5; 7 nucleotides agree with TRBD1. Germline V gene sequence: CDR1 SNHLY, CDR2 FYNNEI. V dropped 10 bases and J dropped 2; count of bases not matched to a gene: 8. This CDR3 has 14 residues. This CDR3 is CATRQGRGNQPQHF. CDR3 in DNA: TGTGCCACAAGACAGGGTCGGGGCAATCAGCCCCAGCATTTT.

This chain links TRBV25-1 with TRBJ2-7; tentatively, D is TRBD1 (5 bases). The CDR3 runs 14 residues. V was cut by 7 bases and J by 2 bases, with 15 bases left in between. Germline V gene sequence: CDR1 MGHDK, CDR2 SYGVNS. CDR3 sequence (DNA): TGTGCCAGCACGCAGGGAACACTTCCCTACGAGCAGTACTTC. It translates to CASTQGTLPYEQYF.

The chain joins TRBV9 to TRBJ1-4; D is unresolved. From germline, CDR1 is SGDLS and CDR2 YYNGEE. The CDR3 totals 13 residues. V gave up 7 bases and J gave up 3 bases, with 10 bases separating them. In nucleotides, the CDR3 is TGTGCCAGCGCTACGCTTCCTAATGAAAAACTGTTTTTT. It is translated as CASATLPNEKLFF.

About this clone: This specimen includes other DNA sequences encoding the same CDR3. The chain recombines TRBV19 with TRBJ2-3, with 7 bases aligning to TRBD2. CDR1 is LNHDA, CDR2 SQIVND, per germline (reference sequence). This CDR3 region has 15 residues. With 4 bases clipped from V and 0 bases from J, the junction kept 4 bases outside the gene matches. The CDR3: CASSTSGTSTDTQYF. The CDR3 coding sequence is TGTGCCAGTAGTACTAGCGGCACTAGCACAGATACGCAGTATTTT.

A single count supports this clone. V gene TRBV6-5 combines with J gene TRBJ2-2, with D unclear. The V end lost 0 bases, the J end lost 6 bases, and 11 bases lay between the germline ends. The CDR3 totals 15 residues. Germline V gives CDR1 MNHEY, CDR2 SVGAGI. The CDR3 sequence is CASSYSIAIPGELFF. CDR3 nucleotides: TGTGCCAGCAGTTACTCGATTGCGATCCCCGGGGAGCTGTTTTTT.

J is TRBJ2-6 and V is TRBV5-1; TRBD1 matches 8 bases. Germline values: CDR1 SGHRS, CDR2 YFSETQ. The CDR3 length is 19 residues. V lost 2 bases and J lost 3; bases outside the gene matches: 13. The CDR3 loop is CASSLRFARGLGGANVLTF. In nucleotides, the CDR3 is TGCGCCAGCAGCTTAAGGTTTGCCAGGGGGCTTGGTGGGGCCAACGTCCTGACTTTC.

The chain is built from TRBV5-4 and TRBJ2-7, with TRBD1 matching over 8 bases. This CDR3 spans 14 amino acids. With 4 bases clipped from V and 1 base from J, the junction kept 4 bases outside the gene matches. Per germline, CDR1 SGHNT and CDR2 YYREEE (reference sequence). CDR3 coding DNA: TGTGCCAGCAGCCTTGGACAGGGATCCTACGAGCAGTACGTC. Residues: CASSLGQGSYEQYV.

The rearrangement uses TRBV19 and TRBJ1-4; D might be TRBD1 (6 bases). CDR3 length equals 15 residues. Trimming pared 7 bases from V and 7 bases from J, leaving 19 bases between. Germline V lookup: CDR1 LNHDA, CDR2 SQIVND (reference sequence). The CDR3 region is CASNRGTLNPEKLFF. DNA for the CDR3: TGTGCCAGTAATAGAGGGACACTCAACCCTGAAAAACTGTTTTTT. Variable domain in full (rest from reference TRBV19 and TRBJ1-4): DGGITQSPKYLFRKEGQNVTLSCEQNLNHDAMYWYRQDPGQGLRLIYYSQIVNDFQKGDIAEGYSVSREKKESFPLTVTSAQKNPTAFYLCASNRGTLNPEKLFFGSGTQLSVL.

In this sample, this clone turned up a few times. The V call is TRBV12-3 or TRBV12-4, the J call TRBJ1-5; tentative D call: TRBD1 (5 bases). The V and J ends lost 6 bases and 5 bases respectively, with 11 bases between them. The CDR3 length is 13 residues. CDR3 residues: CASSIREDQPQHF. The CDR3 DNA reads TGTGCCAGCAGCATCAGGGAGGATCAGCCCCAGCATTTT.

The V call is TRBV7-2, the J call TRBJ1-1, with 9 positions matching TRBD1. Germline CDR1 SGHTA, CDR2 FQGNSA. V shed 5 bases, J shed 3 bases, and the junction held 7 bases outside the gene matches. The CDR3 length is 15 residues. CDR3 sequence reads: CASSPDRGRDTEAFF. The CDR3 DNA sequence: TGTGCCAGCAGCCCAGACAGGGGGAGGGACACTGAAGCTTTCTTT.

The chain is built from TRBV4-3 and TRBJ1-2; D is uncertain. The CDR3 sequence is 15 residues long. Germline loops: CDR1 LGHNA, CDR2 YSLEER. With 0 bases removed from V and 0 bases from J, the gap between germline ends came to 8 bases. CDR3 nucleotide sequence: TGCGCCAGCAGCCAAGAGGCAGGCACTAACTATGGCTACACCTTC. Amino acids: CASSQEAGTNYGYTF.

This clone occurred once. The chain employs TRBV6-4 and TRBJ2-1; TRBD1 matches at 8 bases. This CDR3 is built from 16 residues. Trimming removed 5 bases from V and 0 bases from J; junction bases left unmatched: 6. Germline V gene data show CDR1 as MRHNA and CDR2 as SNTAGT. The CDR3 sequence: CASSLGTGSSYNEQFF. DNA for the CDR3: TGTGCCAGCAGTCTAGGGACAGGCAGCTCCTACAATGAGCAGTTCTTC.

The V and J genes are TRBV24-1 and TRBJ2-7; no clear D gene. The CDR3 length is 12 residues. Trimming pared 6 bases from V and 3 bases from J, leaving 8 bases between. Germline V gives CDR1 KGHDR, CDR2 SFDVKD. Here the CDR3 DNA reads TGTGCCACCAGTTCGGAGTTCTACGAGCAGTACGTC. It codes for CATSSEFYEQYV.

This CDR3 is CASSKEGLAGGSGEQFF. The CDR3 DNA reads TGTGCCAGTAGTAAAGAGGGGCTAGCGGGGGGGTCGGGTGAGCAGTTCTTC. The chain employs TRBV19 and TRBJ2-1; 12 bases are shared with TRBD2. Germline V gene lookup returns CDR1 LNHDA and CDR2 SQIVND (reference sequence). Losses at the gene ends were 4 bases for V and 9 bases for J; bases not matched to a gene: 13. The CDR3 length is 17 residues.

The chain employs TRBV6-1 and TRBJ2-1, with 7 bases aligning to TRBD2. In germline, CDR1 is MNHNS, CDR2 SASEGT. The CDR3 is 17 residues long. J lost 3 bases, V lost 2 bases, and 10 bases had no gene match. CDR3 region: CASSELSRTRIYNEQFF. The DNA of the CDR3 is TGTGCCAGCAGTGAACTCTCCCGGACTAGGATCTACAATGAGCAGTTCTTC.

This sequence joins TRBV10-1 and TRBJ2-4; TRBD1 agrees at 7 bases. The trim removed 6 bases at V and 0 bases at J, leaving 8 bases unmatched. CDR3 size: 16 residues. Germline CDR1 is WNHNN and CDR2 is SYGVQD (reference sequence). The CDR3 region is CASRPTHRGAKNIQYF. In DNA form, the CDR3 reads TGCGCCAGCAGACCTACGCACAGGGGAGCCAAAAACATTCAGTACTTC.

J is TRBJ2-3 and V is TRBV5-1; D is possibly TRBD2 (5 bases). The germline V gene encodes CDR1 SGHRS and CDR2 YFSETQ. The germline V and J ends were trimmed by 5 bases and 1 base, with 11 bases remaining between them. The CDR3 has 14 residues. CDR3 nucleotide sequence: TGCGCCAGCAGTACTAGTCCCGGCACAGATACGCAGTATTTT. Protein sequence: CASSTSPGTDTQYF.

This chain joins TRBV19 and TRBJ1-2; D gene ambiguous. Germline CDR1 and CDR2: LNHDA and SQIVND (reference sequence). The length of the CDR3 is 14 residues. V lost 0 bases and J lost 5, with 10 bases in between. The CDR3 sequence: CASSIDRQAYGYTF. The CDR3 DNA reads TGTGCCAGTAGTATAGATCGCCAGGCGTATGGCTACACCTTC. Full variable domain (rest looked up from reference TRBV19 and TRBJ1-2): DGGITQSPKYLFRKEGQNVTLSCEQNLNHDAMYWYRQDPGQGLRLIYYSQIVNDFQKGDIAEGYSVSREKKESFPLTVTSAQKNPTAFYLCASSIDRQAYGYTFGSGTRLTVV.

The chain uses TRBV18 and TRBJ1-2; the match to TRBD1 covers 9 bases. After removal of 6 bases from V and 4 bases from J, the junction contained 6 bases not matched to a gene. The CDR3 has 14 residues. Germline V gives CDR1 KGHSH, CDR2 LQKENI. CDR3: CASSGGTGTYGYTF. The CDR3 DNA follows: TGTGCCAGCTCCGGGGGGACAGGGACCTATGGCTACACCTTC. Drawing the rest from reference TRBV18 and TRBJ1-2, the complete variable domain is NAGVMQNPRHLVRRRGQEARLRCSPMKGHSHVYWYRQLPEEGLKFMVYLQKENIIDESGMPKERFSAEFPKEGPSILRIQQVVRGDSAAYFCASSGGTGTYGYTFGSGTRLTVV.

The V call is TRBV9, the J call TRBJ1-6; 8 bases agree with TRBD1. Trimming removed 0 bases from V and 7 bases from J; junction bases left unmatched: 15. Germline V CDR1 and CDR2: SGDLS, YYNGEE. CDR3 length: 19 amino acids. This CDR3 is CASSVGPTYRGKSNSPLHF. CDR3 nucleotides: TGTGCCAGCAGCGTAGGGCCCACTTACAGGGGGAAGTCGAATTCACCCCTCCACTTT.